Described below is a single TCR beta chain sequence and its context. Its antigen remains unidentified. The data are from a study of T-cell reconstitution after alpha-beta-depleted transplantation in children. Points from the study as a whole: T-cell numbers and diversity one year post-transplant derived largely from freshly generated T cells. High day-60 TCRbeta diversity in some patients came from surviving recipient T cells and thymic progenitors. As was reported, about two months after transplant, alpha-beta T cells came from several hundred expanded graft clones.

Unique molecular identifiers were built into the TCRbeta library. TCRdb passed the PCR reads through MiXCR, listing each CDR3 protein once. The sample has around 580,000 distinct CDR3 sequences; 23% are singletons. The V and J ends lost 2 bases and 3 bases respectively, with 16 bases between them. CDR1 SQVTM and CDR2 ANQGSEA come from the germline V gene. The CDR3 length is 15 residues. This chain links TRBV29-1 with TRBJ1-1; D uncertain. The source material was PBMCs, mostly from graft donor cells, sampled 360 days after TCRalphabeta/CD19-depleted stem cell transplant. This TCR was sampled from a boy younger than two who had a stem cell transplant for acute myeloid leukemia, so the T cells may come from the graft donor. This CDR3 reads CSVEFRVLVYTEAFF. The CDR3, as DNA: TGCAGCGTTGAATTCCGGGTCTTGGTGTACACTGAAGCTTTCTTT.